The 9 T cell receptor beta chains listed next were all sequenced from one sample in a study of T-cell memory formation after mild COVID-19. TCRdb analysed the 5' RACE reads with MiXCR anew, one entry per CDR3 protein. The sample consists of about 100,000 distinct CDR3 sequences, 11% of them appearing once. The sample taken for sequencing was PBMCs or a T cell subset sorted from them (not recorded which). These receptors all stem from a young man who had mild COVID-19 (a few samples of this study predate the infection). Cell type and time point are not known.

This clonotype was detected ten times or more. The chain has TRBV12-3 or TRBV12-4 and TRBJ2-7, with 9 bases identical to TRBD1. CDR3 length equals 14 residues. V lost 5 bases, J lost 3 bases, and 5 bases stayed unmatched. The CDR3 loop is CASSAGTGNYEQYF. The CDR3 coding sequence is TGTGCCAGCAGTGCCGGGACAGGGAACTACGAGCAGTACTTC.

This clonotype turned up a few times. One end of the junction varies from germline; a read error may be responsible. This chain connects TRBV29-1 to TRBJ1-3; D is uncertain. The germline gives CDR1 SQVTM, CDR2 ANQGSEA. CDR3 length equals 11 residues. CDR3 protein: CSVEVSGSVDF. The DNA for the CDR3 is TGCAGCGTTGAAGTTTCCGGGTCAGTGGATTTT.

The chain employs TRBV7-9 and TRBJ2-5, with 10 bases aligning to TRBD1. J gave up 4 bases and V 4 bases, and 3 bases lay outside the gene matches. Germline V CDR1 and CDR2: SEHNR, FQNEAQ (reference sequence). The CDR3 totals 14 residues. In DNA form, the CDR3 reads TGTGCCAGCAGCTCGGGACAGGGGACAGAGACCCAGTACTTC. Translating gives CASSSGQGTETQYF.

This chain joins TRBV4-3 and TRBJ2-1, with a possible D match to TRBD2 (5 bases). From germline, CDR1 is LGHNA and CDR2 YSLEER. V lost 2 bases and J 4 bases, leaving 9 bases between the germline ends. The CDR3 consists of 14 residues. The CDR3 DNA follows: TGCGCCAGCAGCCAATTCCCGGGGTACAATGAGCAGTTCTTC. Protein: CASSQFPGYNEQFF.

The chain joins TRBV18 to TRBJ2-1; D perhaps matches TRBD2 (5 bases). Looked up from germline, CDR1 is KGHSH and CDR2 is LQKENI. V was pared by 3 bases and J by 7 bases, with 13 bases between. This CDR3 spans 14 amino acids. The DNA of the CDR3 is TGTGCCAGCTCACCCGGAGCGGTAGATAATGAGCAGTTCTTC. This codes for CASSPGAVDNEQFF.

The table lists this clonotype with many counts. The CDR3 DNA is TGCAGCGCCGAGGGGACAGGGGAGACTAATGAGCAGTTCTTC. Its protein product is CSAEGTGETNEQFF. The V and J genes are TRBV29-1 and TRBJ2-1; TRBD1 matches 10 bases. J was trimmed by 7 bases and V by 7 bases; bases with no gene match: 10. Germline values: CDR1 SQVTM, CDR2 ANQGSEA. The CDR3 consists of 14 residues.

V is TRBV7-3 and J is TRBJ2-2, with 14 bases fitting TRBD2. Germline-derived CDR1 and CDR2 are SGHTA and FQGTGA. The CDR3 runs to 17 residues. J was trimmed by 5 bases and V by 5 bases; bases with no gene match: 7. CDR3: CASSRRLAGGQTGELFF. The CDR3 bases are TGTGCCAGCAGCCGAAGACTAGCGGGGGGGCAAACCGGGGAGCTGTTTTTT.

This sequence joins TRBV4-1 and TRBJ2-7; D tentatively reads TRBD1 or TRBD2 (5 bases each). Germline CDR1 and CDR2: MGHRA and YSYEKL. The length of the CDR3 is 15 residues. Trimming stripped 5 bases from V and 0 bases from J, with 14 bases between. CDR3 amino acids: CASSTGTGSSYEQYF. The CDR3 DNA reads as TGCGCCAGCAGCACTGGGACGGGGAGCTCCTACGAGCAGTACTTC.

The chain is built from TRBV25-1 and TRBJ1-2, with 10 bases fitting TRBD1. V shed 6 bases and J 2 bases; nucleotides not matched to a gene: 9. The CDR3 is 16 amino acids. CDR1 is MGHDK and CDR2 is SYGVNS in the germline V gene. The CDR3 region is CASSLSRTGGNYGYTF. Here the CDR3 DNA reads TGTGCCAGCAGCCTATCCCGGACAGGGGGGAACTATGGCTACACCTTC.